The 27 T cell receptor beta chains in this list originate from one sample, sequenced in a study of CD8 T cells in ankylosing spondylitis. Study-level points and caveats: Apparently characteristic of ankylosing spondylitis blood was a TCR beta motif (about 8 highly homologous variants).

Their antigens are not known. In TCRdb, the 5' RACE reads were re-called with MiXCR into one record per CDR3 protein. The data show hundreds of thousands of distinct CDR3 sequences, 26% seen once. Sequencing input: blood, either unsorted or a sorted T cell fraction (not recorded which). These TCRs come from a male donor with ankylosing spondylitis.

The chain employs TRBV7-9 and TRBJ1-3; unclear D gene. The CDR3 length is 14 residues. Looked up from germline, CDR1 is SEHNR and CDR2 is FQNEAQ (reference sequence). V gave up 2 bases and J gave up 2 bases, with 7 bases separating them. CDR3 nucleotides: TGTGCCAGCAGCTTATTGGTAGCTGGAAACACCATATATTTT. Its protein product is CASSLLVAGNTIYF.

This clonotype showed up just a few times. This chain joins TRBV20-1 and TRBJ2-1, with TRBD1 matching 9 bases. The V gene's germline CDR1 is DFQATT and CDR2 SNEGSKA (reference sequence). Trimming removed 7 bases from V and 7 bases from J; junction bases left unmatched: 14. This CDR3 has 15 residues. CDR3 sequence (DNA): TGCAGTGGCCTGCCGGGACAGGGTATTAAGAATGAGCAGTTCTTC. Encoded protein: CSGLPGQGIKNEQFF.

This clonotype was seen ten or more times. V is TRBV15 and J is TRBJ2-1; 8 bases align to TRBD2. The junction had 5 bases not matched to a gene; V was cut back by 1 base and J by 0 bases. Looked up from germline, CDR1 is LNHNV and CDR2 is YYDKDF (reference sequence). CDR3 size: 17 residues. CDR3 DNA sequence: TGTGCCACCAGCAGAGTAGGGAGCGGGAGCTCCTACAATGAGCAGTTCTTC. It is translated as CATSRVGSGSSYNEQFF.

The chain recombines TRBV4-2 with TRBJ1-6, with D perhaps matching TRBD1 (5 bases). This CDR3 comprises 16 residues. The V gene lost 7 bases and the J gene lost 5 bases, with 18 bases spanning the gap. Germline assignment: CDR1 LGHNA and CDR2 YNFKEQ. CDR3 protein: CASTTSRASDNSPLHF. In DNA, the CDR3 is TGTGCCAGCACAACTTCCAGGGCGTCCGATAATTCACCCCTCCACTTT.

The CDR3 nucleotides read TGTGCCTGGAGTGACAGCCGCAATCAGCCCCAGCATTTT. It yields the protein CAWSDSRNQPQHF. V usage is TRBV30 and J usage is TRBJ1-5; D uncertain. CDR3 length: 13 residues. Germline values: CDR1 GTSNPN, CDR2 SVGIG (reference sequence). V dropped 1 base and J dropped 2 bases, with 6 bases sitting between them.

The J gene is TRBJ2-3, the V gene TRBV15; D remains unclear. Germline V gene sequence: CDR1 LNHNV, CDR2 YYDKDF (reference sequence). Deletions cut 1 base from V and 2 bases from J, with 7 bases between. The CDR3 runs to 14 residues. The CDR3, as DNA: TGTGCCACCAGCAGAGGAGGCACCACAGATACGCAGTATTTT. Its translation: CATSRGGTTDTQYF.

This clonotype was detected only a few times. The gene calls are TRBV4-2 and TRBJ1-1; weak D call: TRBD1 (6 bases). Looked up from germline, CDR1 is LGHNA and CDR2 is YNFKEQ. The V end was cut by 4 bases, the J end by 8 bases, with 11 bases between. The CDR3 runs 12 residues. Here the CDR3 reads CASSRGAAEAFF. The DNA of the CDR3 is TGTGCCAGCAGCCGGGGGGCAGCCGAAGCTTTCTTT.

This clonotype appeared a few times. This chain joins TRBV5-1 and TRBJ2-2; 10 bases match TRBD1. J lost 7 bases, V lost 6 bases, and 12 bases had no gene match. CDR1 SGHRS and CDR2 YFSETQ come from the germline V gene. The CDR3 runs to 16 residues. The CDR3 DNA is TGCGCCAGCACAAACACCGGGACAGGGGAATTCGGGGAGCTGTTTTTT. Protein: CASTNTGTGEFGELFF. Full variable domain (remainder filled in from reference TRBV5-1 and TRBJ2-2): KAGVTQTPRYLIKTRGQQVTLSCSPISGHRSVSWYQQTPGQGLQFLFEYFSETQRNKGNFPGRFSGRQFSNSRSEMNVSTLELGDSALYLCASTNTGTGEFGELFFGEGSRLTVL.

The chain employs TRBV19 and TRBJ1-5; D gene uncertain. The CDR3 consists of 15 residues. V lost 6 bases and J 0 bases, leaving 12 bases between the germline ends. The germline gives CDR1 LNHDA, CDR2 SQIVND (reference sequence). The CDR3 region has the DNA TGTGCCAGTAGGGGAGTAGCTAATAGCAATCAGCCCCAGCATTTT. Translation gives CASRGVANSNQPQHF.

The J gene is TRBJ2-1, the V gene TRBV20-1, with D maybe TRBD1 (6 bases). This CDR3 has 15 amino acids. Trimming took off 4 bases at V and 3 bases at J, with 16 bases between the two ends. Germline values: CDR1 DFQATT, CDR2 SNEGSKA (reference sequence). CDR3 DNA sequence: TGCAGTGCTACCGTAATAGGACAGTTCTACAATGAGCAGTTCTTC. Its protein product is CSATVIGQFYNEQFF.

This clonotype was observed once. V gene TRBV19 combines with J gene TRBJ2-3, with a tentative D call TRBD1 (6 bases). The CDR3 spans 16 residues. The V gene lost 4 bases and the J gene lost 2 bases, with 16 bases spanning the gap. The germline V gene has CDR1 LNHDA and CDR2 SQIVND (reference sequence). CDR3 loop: CASSTQTGLYTDTQYF. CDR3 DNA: TGTGCCAGTAGTACCCAGACAGGACTTTACACAGATACGCAGTATTTT. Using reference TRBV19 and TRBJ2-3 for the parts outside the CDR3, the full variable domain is DGGITQSPKYLFRKEGQNVTLSCEQNLNHDAMYWYRQDPGQGLRLIYYSQIVNDFQKGDIAEGYSVSREKKESFPLTVTSAQKNPTAFYLCASSTQTGLYTDTQYFGPGTRLTVL.

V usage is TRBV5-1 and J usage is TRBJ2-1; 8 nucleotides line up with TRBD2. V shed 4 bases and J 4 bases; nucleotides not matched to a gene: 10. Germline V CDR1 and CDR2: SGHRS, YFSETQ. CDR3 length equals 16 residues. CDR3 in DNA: TGCGCCAGCAGCACTTCCGTGACTAGCGTTTACAATGAGCAGTTCTTC. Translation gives CASSTSVTSVYNEQFF.

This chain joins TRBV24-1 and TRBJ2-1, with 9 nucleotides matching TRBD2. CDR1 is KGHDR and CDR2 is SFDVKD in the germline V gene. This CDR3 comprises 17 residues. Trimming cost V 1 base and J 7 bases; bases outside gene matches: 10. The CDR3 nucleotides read TGTGCCACCAGTGATTTTCGTAGTAGCGGGAGTAGGAATGAGCAGTTCTTC. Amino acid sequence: CATSDFRSSGSRNEQFF.

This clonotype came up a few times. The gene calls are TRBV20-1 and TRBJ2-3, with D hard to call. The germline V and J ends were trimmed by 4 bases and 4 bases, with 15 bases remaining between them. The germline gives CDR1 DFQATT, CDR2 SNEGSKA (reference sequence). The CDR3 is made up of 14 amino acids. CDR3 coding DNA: TGCAGTGCTATCCAAAGTGGGGTTCCAGATACGCAGTATTTT. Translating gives CSAIQSGVPDTQYF.

The CDR3 sequence: CASSLAGREKLFF. Here the CDR3 DNA reads TGCGCCAGCAGCTTGGCTGGTCGGGAAAAACTGTTTTTT. The chain combines TRBV5-1 with TRBJ1-4; D is unclear. The CDR3 covers 13 residues. The germline gives CDR1 SGHRS, CDR2 YFSETQ. V dropped 0 bases and J dropped 8 bases, with 8 bases sitting between them.

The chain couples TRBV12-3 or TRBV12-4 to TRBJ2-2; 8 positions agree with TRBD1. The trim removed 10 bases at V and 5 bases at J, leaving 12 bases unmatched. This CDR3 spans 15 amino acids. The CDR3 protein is CATLTDRGGTGELFF. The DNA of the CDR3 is TGTGCCACCCTAACTGACAGGGGAGGAACCGGGGAGCTGTTTTTT.

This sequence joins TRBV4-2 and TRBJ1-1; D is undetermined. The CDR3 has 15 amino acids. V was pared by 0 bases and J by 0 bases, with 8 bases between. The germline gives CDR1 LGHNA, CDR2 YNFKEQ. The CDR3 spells CASSQETRMNTEAFF. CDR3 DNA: TGTGCCAGCAGCCAAGAAACGAGAATGAACACTGAAGCTTTCTTT.

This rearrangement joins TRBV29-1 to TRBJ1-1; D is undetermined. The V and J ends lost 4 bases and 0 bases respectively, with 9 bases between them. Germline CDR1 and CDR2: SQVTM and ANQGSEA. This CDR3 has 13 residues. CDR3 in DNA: TGCAGCGTTGCGGGCCTATTGAACACTGAAGCTTTCTTT. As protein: CSVAGLLNTEAFF.

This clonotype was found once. The CDR3 nucleotides are TGTGCCTGGAGTGTAGACAGGGACCTCTCTGGAAACACCATATATTTT. Residues: CAWSVDRDLSGNTIYF. The chain links TRBV30 to TRBJ1-3, with 7 bases aligning to TRBD1. V lost 0 bases and J lost 0; bases outside the gene matches: 5. Germline CDR1 GTSNPN, CDR2 SVGIG (reference sequence). The CDR3 sequence is 16 residues long.

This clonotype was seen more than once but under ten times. CDR3 sequence: CASRSRGTGEQFF. The CDR3 nucleotides are TGTGCCAGCCGCTCCAGGGGGACGGGTGAGCAGTTCTTC. This chain connects TRBV12-3 or TRBV12-4 to TRBJ2-1; 7 bases line up with TRBD1. The CDR3 loop spans 13 amino acids. Germline trimming cut 8 bases from V and 9 bases from J; bases unmatched to any gene: 10.

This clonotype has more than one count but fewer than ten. Written as DNA, the CDR3 is TGTGCCAGCAGCAGAGGAACAGGGGGCACCACCTACGAGCAGTACTTC. Translation gives CASSRGTGGTTYEQYF. V and J are TRBV5-5 and TRBJ2-7; 9 bases are a match to TRBD1. V was clipped by 4 bases and J by 2 bases; unmatched bases: 10. The CDR3 spans 16 residues. CDR1 SGHKS and CDR2 YYEKEE come from the germline V gene (reference sequence).

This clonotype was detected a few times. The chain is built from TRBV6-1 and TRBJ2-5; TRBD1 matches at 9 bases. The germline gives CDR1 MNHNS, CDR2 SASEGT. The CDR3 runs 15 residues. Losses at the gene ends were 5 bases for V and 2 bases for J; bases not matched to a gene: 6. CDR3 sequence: CASSRSGTGQETQYF. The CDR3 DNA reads TGTGCCAGCAGTCGTTCCGGGACAGGGCAAGAGACCCAGTACTTC.

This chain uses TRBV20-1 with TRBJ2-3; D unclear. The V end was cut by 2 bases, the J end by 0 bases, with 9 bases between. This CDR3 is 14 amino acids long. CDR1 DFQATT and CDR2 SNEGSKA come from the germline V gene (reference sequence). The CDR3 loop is CSARPRSSTDTQYF. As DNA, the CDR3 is TGCAGTGCTAGACCTAGGTCTAGCACAGATACGCAGTATTTT.

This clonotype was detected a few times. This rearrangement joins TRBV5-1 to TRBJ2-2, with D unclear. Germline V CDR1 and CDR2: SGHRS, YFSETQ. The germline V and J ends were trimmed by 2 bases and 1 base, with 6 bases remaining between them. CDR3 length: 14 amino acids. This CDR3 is CASSFNQNTGELFF. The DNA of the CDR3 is TGCGCCAGCAGCTTCAACCAGAACACCGGGGAGCTGTTTTTT. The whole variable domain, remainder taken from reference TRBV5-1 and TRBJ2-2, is KAGVTQTPRYLIKTRGQQVTLSCSPISGHRSVSWYQQTPGQGLQFLFEYFSETQRNKGNFPGRFSGRQFSNSRSEMNVSTLELGDSALYLCASSFNQNTGELFFGEGSRLTVL.

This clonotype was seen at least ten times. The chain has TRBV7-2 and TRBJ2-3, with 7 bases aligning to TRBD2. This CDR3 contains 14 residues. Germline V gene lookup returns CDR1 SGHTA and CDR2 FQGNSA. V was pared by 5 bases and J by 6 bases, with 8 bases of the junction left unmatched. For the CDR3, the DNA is TGTGCCAGCAGCACACGGACTAGTTTGGATACGCAGTATTTT. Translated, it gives CASSTRTSLDTQYF.

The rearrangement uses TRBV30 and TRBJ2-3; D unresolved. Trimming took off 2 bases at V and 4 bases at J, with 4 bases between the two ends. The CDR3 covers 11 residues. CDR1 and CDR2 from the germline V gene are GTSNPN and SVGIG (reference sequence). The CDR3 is CAWSSADTQYF. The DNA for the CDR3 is TGTGCCTGGAGTTCAGCAGATACGCAGTATTTT.

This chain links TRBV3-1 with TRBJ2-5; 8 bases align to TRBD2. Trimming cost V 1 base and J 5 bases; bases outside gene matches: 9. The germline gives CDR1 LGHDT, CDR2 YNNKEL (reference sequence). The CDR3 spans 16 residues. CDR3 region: CASSQGYGLAEETQYF. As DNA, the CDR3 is TGTGCCAGCAGCCAAGGATACGGACTAGCTGAGGAGACCCAGTACTTC.